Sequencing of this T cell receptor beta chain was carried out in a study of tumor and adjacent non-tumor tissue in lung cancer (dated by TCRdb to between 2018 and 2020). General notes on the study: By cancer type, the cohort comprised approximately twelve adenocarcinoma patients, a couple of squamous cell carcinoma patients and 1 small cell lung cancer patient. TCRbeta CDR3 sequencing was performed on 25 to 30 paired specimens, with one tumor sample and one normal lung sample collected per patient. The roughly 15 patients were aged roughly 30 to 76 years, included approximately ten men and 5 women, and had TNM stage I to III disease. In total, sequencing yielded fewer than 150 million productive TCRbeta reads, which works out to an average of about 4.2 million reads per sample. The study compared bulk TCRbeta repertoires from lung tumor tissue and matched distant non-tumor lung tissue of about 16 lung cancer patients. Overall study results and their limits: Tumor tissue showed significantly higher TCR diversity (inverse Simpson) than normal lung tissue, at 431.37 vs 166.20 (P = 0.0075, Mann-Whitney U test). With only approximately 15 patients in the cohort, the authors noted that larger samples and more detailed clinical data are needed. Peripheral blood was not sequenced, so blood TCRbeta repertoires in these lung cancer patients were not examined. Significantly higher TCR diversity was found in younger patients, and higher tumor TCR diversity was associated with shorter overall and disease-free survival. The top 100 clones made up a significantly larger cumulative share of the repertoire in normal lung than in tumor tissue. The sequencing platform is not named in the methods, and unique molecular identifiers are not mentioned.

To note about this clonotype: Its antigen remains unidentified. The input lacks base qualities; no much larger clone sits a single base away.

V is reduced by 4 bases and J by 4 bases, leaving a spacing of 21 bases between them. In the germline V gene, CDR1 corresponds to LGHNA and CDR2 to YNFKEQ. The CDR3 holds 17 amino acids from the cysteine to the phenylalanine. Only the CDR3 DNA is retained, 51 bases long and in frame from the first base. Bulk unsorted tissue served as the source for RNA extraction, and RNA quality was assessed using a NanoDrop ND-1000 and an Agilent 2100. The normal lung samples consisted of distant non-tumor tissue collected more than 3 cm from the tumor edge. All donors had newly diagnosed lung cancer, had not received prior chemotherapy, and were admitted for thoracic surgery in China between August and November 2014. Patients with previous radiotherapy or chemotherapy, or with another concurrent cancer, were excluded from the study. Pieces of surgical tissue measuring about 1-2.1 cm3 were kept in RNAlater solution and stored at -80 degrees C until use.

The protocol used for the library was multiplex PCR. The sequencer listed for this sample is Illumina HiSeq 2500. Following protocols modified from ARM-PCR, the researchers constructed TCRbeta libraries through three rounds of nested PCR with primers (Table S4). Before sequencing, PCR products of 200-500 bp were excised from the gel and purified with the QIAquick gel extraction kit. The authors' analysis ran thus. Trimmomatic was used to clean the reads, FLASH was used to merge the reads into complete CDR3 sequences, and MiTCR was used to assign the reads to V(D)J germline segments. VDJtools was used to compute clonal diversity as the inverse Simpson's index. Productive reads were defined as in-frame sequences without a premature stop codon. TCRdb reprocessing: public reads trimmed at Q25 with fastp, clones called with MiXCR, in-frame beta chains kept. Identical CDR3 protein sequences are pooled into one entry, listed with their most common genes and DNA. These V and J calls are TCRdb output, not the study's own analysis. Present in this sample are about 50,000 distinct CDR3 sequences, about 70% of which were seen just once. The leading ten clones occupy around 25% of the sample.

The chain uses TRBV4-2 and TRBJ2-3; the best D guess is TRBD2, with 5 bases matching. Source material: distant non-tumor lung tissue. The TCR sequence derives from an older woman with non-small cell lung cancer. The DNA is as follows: TGTGCCAGCAGCCGAGATTGGGAGCGGTCTAGGGCAGATACGCAGTATTTT. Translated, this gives CASSRDWERSRADTQYF.